Shown below are 8 T cell receptor beta chains from a single sample sequenced in a study of T-cell memory formation after mild COVID-19. TCRdb reanalysed the 5' RACE reads using MiXCR and keeps one entry per CDR3 protein. Here the sample spans about 290,000 distinct CDR3 sequences, roughly 15% being singletons. The sequenced sample consisted of PBMCs or a T cell subset sorted from them (not recorded which). These receptors all stem from a man younger than 35 who had mild COVID-19 (a few samples of this study predate the infection). Cell type and time point are not known.

This clonotype appeared a few times. This sequence joins TRBV15 and TRBJ2-1, with TRBD1 matching 9 bases. V shed 0 bases, J shed 7 bases, and the junction held 10 bases outside the gene matches. Germline CDR1 is LNHNV and CDR2 is YYDKDF (reference sequence). This CDR3 spans 17 amino acids. Here the CDR3 DNA reads TGTGCCACCAGCAGAGATAGGGGGACAGGGACTTTGAATGAGCAGTTCTTC. Encoded protein: CATSRDRGTGTLNEQFF. Drawing the rest from reference TRBV15 and TRBJ2-1, the complete variable domain is DAMVIQNPRYQVTQFGKPVTLSCSQTLNHNVMYWYQQKSSQAPKLLFHYYDKDFNNEADTPDNFQSRRPNTSFCFLDIRSPGLGDTAMYLCATSRDRGTGTLNEQFFGPGTRLTVL.

This clonotype was observed at least ten times. The rearrangement uses TRBV12-5 and TRBJ2-6, with TRBD1 matching 10 bases. Looked up from germline, CDR1 is LGHNT and CDR2 is FRNRAP. V was pared by 3 bases and J by 1 base, with 6 bases of the junction left unmatched. The CDR3 length is 18 residues. The CDR3 sequence: CASGLPGTGASGANVLTF. For the CDR3, the DNA is TGTGCTAGTGGTTTACCCGGGACAGGGGCGTCTGGGGCCAACGTCCTGACTTTC. The whole variable domain, remainder taken from reference TRBV12-5 and TRBJ2-6, is DARVTQTPRHKVTEMGQEVTMRCQPILGHNTVFWYRQTMMQGLELLAYFRNRAPLDDSGMPKDRFSAEMPDATLATLKIQPSEPRDSAVYFCASGLPGTGASGANVLTFGAGSRLTVL.

This clonotype was counted a few times. The rearrangement links TRBV6-2 or TRBV6-3 to TRBJ1-5, with 9 bases that match TRBD1. This CDR3 contains 13 residues. The germline V gene has CDR1 MNHEY and CDR2 SVGEGT. V was clipped by 7 bases and J by 6 bases; unmatched bases: 4. The CDR3 is CASIDRGGQPQHF. CDR3 nucleotides: TGTGCCAGCATCGACAGGGGGGGTCAGCCCCAGCATTTT.

The rearrangement joins TRBV19 to TRBJ2-1; TRBD1 matches 9 bases. The germline CDR1 and CDR2 sequences are LNHDA and SQIVND (reference sequence). V trimming: 9 bases; J trimming: 8 bases; junction bases outside the gene matches: 8. This CDR3 is built from 13 residues. This chain's CDR3 is CASNPTGGDEQFF. The CDR3, as DNA: TGTGCCAGCAACCCGACAGGGGGGGATGAGCAGTTCTTC.

In nucleotides, the CDR3 is TGCGCCAGCAGCTTGGTCCCGGACTACCAACACGAGCAGTACGTC. It codes for CASSLVPDYQHEQYV. J is TRBJ2-7 and V is TRBV5-1, with D possibly matching TRBD2 (6 bases). This CDR3 has 15 residues. Germline V gene lookup returns CDR1 SGHRS and CDR2 YFSETQ. The germline V and J ends were trimmed by 0 bases and 5 bases, with 15 bases remaining between them.

This clonotype was detected only once. The chain couples TRBV10-3 to TRBJ2-3, with a tentative D call TRBD2 (6 bases). Looked up from germline, CDR1 is ENHRY and CDR2 is SYGVKD. Trimming pared 3 bases from V and 0 bases from J, leaving 10 bases between. This CDR3 comprises 15 residues. The CDR3 DNA is TGTGCCATCAGTGACGCCCGGGGGAGCACAGATACGCAGTATTTT. Translating gives CAISDARGSTDTQYF.

This chain connects TRBV12-3 or TRBV12-4 to TRBJ2-3, with 7 bases matching TRBD1. The CDR3 is 14 residues long. V was clipped by 6 bases and J by 6 bases; unmatched bases: 9. CDR3 bases: TGTGCCAGCAGACCCGGGACAGCCCAGGATACGCAGTATTTT. As protein: CASRPGTAQDTQYF.

This rearrangement joins TRBV3-1 to TRBJ2-7; a weak D match, TRBD2 (5 bases). V gave up 1 base and J gave up 3 bases, with 10 bases separating them. The germline CDR1 and CDR2 sequences are LGHDT and YNNKEL (reference sequence). The CDR3 has 14 amino acids. CDR3 DNA sequence: TGTGCCAGCAGCCAAGGGTACGGGAACTACGAGCAGTACTTC. Its protein is CASSQGYGNYEQYF.